Reported below is one T cell receptor beta chain. Authors' processing steps: Quantification of nucleated cells was approximated via reference gene primer amplification. Produced via immunoSEQ multiplex PCR; TCRdb's table is partial and in-frame only. V and J calls and clone size follow that table, whereas D and trimming were derived from the DNA. Of under 300,000 clones listed, about four fifths were seen once; the top ten hold 1.9%. The J segment lost 9 bases and the V segment lost 5 bases, leaving 14 bases of the junction unmatched. The CDR3 sequence is 16 residues long. Germline values: CDR1 PRHDT, CDR2 FYEKMQ (reference sequence). The record originates from a study of blood T cell repertoires in COVID-19. Study-level background: Sites across the United States, Italy and Spain contributed samples from acute and convalescent COVID-19. T cells, B-cell-depleted T cells, or PBMCs provided the cDNA or gDNA that served as material.

The V gene is TRBV13, the J gene TRBJ2-4, with 9 bases lining up with TRBD1. The TCR sequence derives from a man in his thirties or forties who had recovered from COVID-19. Sequencing was performed on peripheral blood. The CDR3 sequence is CASSELTGTGRGIQYF. CDR3 in DNA: TGTGCCAGCAGCGAATTAACCGGGACAGGGCGCGGCATTCAGTACTTC.